One sample yielded the 27 T cell receptor beta chains listed below, sequenced in a study of blood T cells in healthy people across ages. The use of a sample-barcoded 5' primer and a J-beta primer mix characterized a second PCR of roughly 7 to 11 cycles. TCRdb reanalysed the 5' RACE reads using MiXCR and keeps one entry per CDR3 protein. Of 600,000 to 800,000 distinct CDR3 sequences listed, 21% are singletons. Sequenced: blood. These receptors were obtained from a man aged 65 to 85 in good health.

The chain uses TRBV5-1 and TRBJ2-7; no clear D. Looked up from germline, CDR1 is SGHRS and CDR2 is YFSETQ. The CDR3 contains 11 residues. V lost 7 bases to trimming and J lost 4 bases, with 9 bases between them. Here the CDR3 DNA reads TGCGCCAGCGGTAGTGAGTACGAGCAGTACTTC. Translating gives CASGSEYEQYF. The variable domain in full, completed from reference TRBV5-1 and TRBJ2-7, reads KAGVTQTPRYLIKTRGQQVTLSCSPISGHRSVSWYQQTPGQGLQFLFEYFSETQRNKGNFPGRFSGRQFSNSRSEMNVSTLELGDSALYLCASGSEYEQYFGPGTRLTVT.

In this sample, this clonotype turned up a few times. The chain carries TRBV28 and TRBJ1-2; 9 nucleotides match TRBD1. The CDR3 is 16 amino acids. J was trimmed by 2 bases and V by 6 bases; bases with no gene match: 10. The germline gives CDR1 MDHEN, CDR2 SYDVKM. The CDR3 loop is CASSTPGDRENYGYTF. The CDR3 region has the DNA TGTGCCAGCAGCACCCCCGGGGACAGGGAAAACTATGGCTACACCTTC.

A note on this clonotype: The germline gene is not matched at one end of the junction; a read error may be the cause. The V call is TRBV2, the J call TRBJ2-5, with 7 bases fitting TRBD1. CDR3 size: 15 residues. CDR1 is SNHLY and CDR2 is FYNNEI in the germline V gene. Here the CDR3 DNA reads TGTGCCAGCAGAAGACAGGGTTCTAACCATGAGACCCAGTACTTC. It codes for CASRRQGSNHETQYF.

The sample holds a few counts of this clonotype. The CDR3 nucleotides are TGCGCCAGCAGCCAAGGGAGGGCCTCGGGAGATACGCAGTATTTT. Amino acids: CASSQGRASGDTQYF. The chain is built from TRBV4-3 and TRBJ2-3; perhaps TRBD2 as D (6 bases). CDR3 length: 15 residues. The germline V and J ends were trimmed by 1 base and 5 bases, with 13 bases remaining between them. Germline-derived CDR1 and CDR2 are LGHNA and YSLEER.

This chain connects TRBV5-1 to TRBJ2-7; possible D gene TRBD2, 5 bases. The CDR3 extends over 15 amino acids. V was shortened by 0 bases and J by 6 bases, with 16 bases between the two germline ends. The germline CDR1 and CDR2 sequences are SGHRS and YFSETQ. CDR3 sequence reads: CASSLDETTWGEQYF. The CDR3 DNA reads TGCGCCAGCAGCTTGGATGAGACTACATGGGGCGAGCAGTACTTC.

The genes are TRBV4-3 and TRBJ2-1; tentative D call: TRBD2 (6 bases). V lost 4 bases to trimming and J lost 2 bases, with 12 bases between them. CDR3 length equals 15 residues. CDR1 and CDR2 (germline): LGHNA, YSLEER. The CDR3 DNA sequence: TGCGCCAGCAGCCCGGGACTCCGTACCTACAATGAGCAGTTCTTC. It is translated as CASSPGLRTYNEQFF.

The CDR3 DNA reads as TGTGCCAGCAGTTACCCGAGTGTGCGGGAGAGCACCGAGCAGTACTTC. Its translation is CASSYPSVRESTEQYF. V gene TRBV6-9 combines with J gene TRBJ2-5; 7 bases are a match to TRBD2. The DNA end is more similar to TRBJ2-7, so the J call may be wrong. The CDR3 runs 16 residues. CDR1 is MNHGY and CDR2 is SVAAGI in the germline V gene.

This clonotype was seen many times. V usage is TRBV7-2 and J usage is TRBJ2-4; 9 positions match TRBD1. Germline assignment: CDR1 SGHTA and CDR2 FQGNSA. The junction had 19 bases not matched to a gene; V was cut back by 5 bases and J by 2 bases. This CDR3 region has 20 residues. The CDR3 protein is CASSLRPGQGRSASKNIQYF. The CDR3 DNA sequence: TGTGCCAGCAGCCTCCGCCCTGGACAGGGGCGTTCAGCATCCAAAAACATTCAGTACTTC.

The chain uses TRBV19 and TRBJ2-3; D gene ambiguous. Germline V CDR1 and CDR2: LNHDA, SQIVND (reference sequence). The CDR3 runs 14 residues. V was cut by 5 bases and J by 0 bases, with 9 bases left in between. The CDR3 DNA follows: TGTGCCAGTAGTCGTCCAGTTAGCACAGATACGCAGTATTTT. It specifies CASSRPVSTDTQYF.

This clonotype was seen a handful of times. This chain links TRBV28 with TRBJ1-4, with D perhaps TRBD1 (5 bases). V was cut by 4 bases and J by 0 bases, with 12 bases left in between. The CDR3 spans 16 residues. Germline lookup yields CDR1 MDHEN and CDR2 SYDVKM. CDR3 nucleotide sequence: TGTGCCAGCAGTTCCAGGGCTGGAACAACTAATGAAAAACTGTTTTTT. This codes for CASSSRAGTTNEKLFF. The full variable domain, its missing parts supplied by reference TRBV28 and TRBJ1-4, is DVKVTQSSRYLVKRTGEKVFLECVQDMDHENMFWYRQDPGLGLRLIYFSYDVKMKEKGDIPEGYSVSREKKERFSLILESASTNQTSMYLCASSSRAGTTNEKLFFGSGTQLSVL.

The V and J genes are TRBV9 and TRBJ2-3, with 11 bases aligning to TRBD2. CDR1 and CDR2 from the germline V gene are SGDLS and YYNGEE. The J segment lost 5 bases and the V segment lost 1 base, leaving 12 bases of the junction unmatched. CDR3 length equals 18 residues. The CDR3 DNA is TGTGCCAGCAGCGTATTTTCCCCCACTAGCGGGAGAATAGATACGCAGTATTTT. Protein product: CASSVFSPTSGRIDTQYF.

The V call is TRBV7-2, the J call TRBJ2-7; no definite D call. The CDR3 runs 12 residues. V gave up 2 bases and J gave up 7 bases, with 9 bases separating them. Looked up from germline, CDR1 is SGHTA and CDR2 is FQGNSA. The CDR3 loop reads CASSLNSGEQYF. The CDR3, as DNA: TGTGCCAGCAGCTTAAACAGTGGGGAGCAGTACTTC.

Points on this clonotype: A much more abundant neighbour one base away suggests this may be a read error. This sequence joins TRBV27 and TRBJ2-1; 7 bases fit TRBD2. This CDR3 is 17 amino acids long. With 4 bases clipped from V and 9 bases from J, the junction kept 18 bases outside the gene matches. CDR1 and CDR2 from the germline V gene are MNHEY and SMNVEV (reference sequence). The CDR3 sequence: CASSSALAGGVASEQFF. CDR3 bases: TGTGCCAGCAGTTCCGCGTTAGCGGGTGGGGTAGCTAGTGAGCAGTTCTTC.

The chain joins TRBV3-1 to TRBJ2-1; 7 nucleotides align to TRBD2. The V gene end was trimmed by 4 bases and the J gene end by 6 bases; junction bases not matched to a gene: 3. The germline gives CDR1 LGHDT, CDR2 YNNKEL (reference sequence). The CDR3 runs to 13 residues. The CDR3 sequence is CASSLAGFNEQFF. The CDR3 coding sequence is TGTGCCAGCAGCCTAGCGGGTTTCAATGAGCAGTTCTTC.

CDR3 amino acids: CSASGLRIYNEQFF. The DNA of the CDR3 is TGCAGTGCTAGTGGACTACGAATATACAATGAGCAGTTCTTC. The chain joins TRBV20-1 to TRBJ2-1, with a tentative D call TRBD2 (6 bases). The CDR3 is 14 amino acids. The ends were cut back, 3 bases at V and 4 bases at J, with 13 bases in the middle. Germline assignment: CDR1 DFQATT and CDR2 SNEGSKA (reference sequence).

The chain employs TRBV20-1 and TRBJ1-2; D call uncertain. CDR3 length equals 12 residues. The germline V and J ends were trimmed by 7 bases and 6 bases, with 15 bases remaining between them. Germline CDR1 reads DFQATT; CDR2 reads SNEGSKA (reference sequence). CDR3 in amino acids: CSGLGRVDGYTF. The CDR3 DNA reads as TGCAGTGGACTCGGACGAGTGGATGGCTACACCTTC.

This clonotype was counted at least ten times. This chain connects TRBV20-1 to TRBJ2-1; possible D gene TRBD1, 5 bases. Trimming cost V 1 base and J 10 bases, with 11 bases left between them. CDR3 length: 12 residues. The germline V gene encodes CDR1 DFQATT and CDR2 SNEGSKA (reference sequence). In DNA form, the CDR3 reads TGCAGTGCTAGAGGCCCTGGGGCAGAGCAGTTCTTC. This codes for CSARGPGAEQFF.

Worth noting for this clonotype: A read error may produce the germline difference seen at one junction end. The chain joins TRBV7-9 to TRBJ2-7; D is ambiguous. The germline gives CDR1 SEHNR, CDR2 FQNEAQ (reference sequence). There are 14 residues in the CDR3. The CDR3 nucleotides are TGTGCCAGCAGCTTAGAGCTGACATCCTACGAGCAGTGCTTC. Amino acid sequence: CASSLELTSYEQCF.

The V call is TRBV20-1, the J call TRBJ2-5; TRBD2 matches at 11 bases. CDR1 and CDR2 (germline): DFQATT, SNEGSKA (reference sequence). CDR3 length: 15 amino acids. The V and J ends lost 6 bases and 4 bases, in that order; junction bases with no gene match: 10. CDR3 sequence: CSAYSGRAWGETQYF. CDR3 DNA sequence: TGCAGTGCCTATAGCGGGAGGGCCTGGGGAGAGACCCAGTACTTC.

Only a few counts were recorded for this clonotype. CDR3 sequence: CASSQAAGGPGELFF. The CDR3 DNA sequence: TGTGCCAGCAGCCAAGCGGCGGGAGGACCCGGGGAGCTGTTTTTT. The V gene is TRBV4-2, the J gene TRBJ2-2; 8 bases match TRBD2. Per germline, CDR1 LGHNA and CDR2 YNFKEQ. The CDR3 contains 15 residues. Losses at the gene ends were 1 base for V and 6 bases for J; bases not matched to a gene: 4.

This chain joins TRBV6-2 or TRBV6-3 and TRBJ2-5, with 12 bases identical to TRBD2. The end of the DNA is better explained by TRBJ2-1, so the J call may be wrong. The CDR3 runs to 14 residues. Germline lookup yields CDR1 MNHEY and CDR2 SVGEGT. CDR3 protein: CASSQTSGSSEQFF. CDR3 DNA: TGTGCCAGCAGTCAGACTAGCGGGAGTAGTGAGCAGTTCTTC.

The chain links TRBV11-1 to TRBJ2-1; 9 bases align to TRBD2. With V trimmed by 5 bases and J by 6 bases, 8 bases remained unmatched. Per germline, CDR1 SGHAT and CDR2 FQDESV (reference sequence). The CDR3 length is 15 residues. The CDR3 nucleotides read TGTGCCAGCAGCCCCCCAAGCGGGAGGATCAATGAGCAGTTCTTC. Amino acids: CASSPPSGRINEQFF.

The chain links TRBV5-1 to TRBJ2-1, with 12 positions matching TRBD2. V dropped 3 bases and J dropped 9; count of bases not matched to a gene: 4. This CDR3 region has 14 residues. Germline V gene sequence: CDR1 SGHRS, CDR2 YFSETQ. The CDR3 region has the DNA TGCGCCAGCAGCTCTACTAGCGGGAGGAGTGAGCAGTTCTTC. Its protein product is CASSSTSGRSEQFF.

This clonotype has only a few counts. One end of the junction varies from germline; a read error may be responsible. The rearrangement joins TRBV5-1 to TRBJ2-7; D uncertain. CDR1 SGHRS and CDR2 YFSETQ come from the germline V gene. This CDR3 region has 16 residues. In nucleotides, the CDR3 is TGCGCCAGCAGCTTGATGTCCGAAACGCAAATCTACGGGCAGTACTTC. Translation gives CASSLMSETQIYGQYF.

CDR3 nucleotides: TGTGCCAGCAGTCCGAGGACTAGCGGGAGAATAGCCGGGGAGCTGTTTTTT. It specifies CASSPRTSGRIAGELFF. The V call is TRBV11-2, the J call TRBJ2-2; TRBD2 aligns across 13 bases. The CDR3 covers 17 residues. J gave up 6 bases and V 6 bases, and 10 bases lay outside the gene matches. CDR1 SGHAT and CDR2 FQNNGV come from the germline V gene.

The rearrangement links TRBV5-1 to TRBJ2-5; D is perhaps TRBD1 (5 bases). The better agreement between TRBJ2-1 and the DNA end casts doubt on the J call. The CDR3 covers 15 residues. Germline V CDR1 and CDR2: SGHRS, YFSETQ. CDR3 nucleotides: TGCGCCAGCAGCTTGGGGGCCTTAGGGGACAATGAGCAGTTCTTC. Translating gives CASSLGALGDNEQFF.

This clonotype was seen only a few times. The chain carries TRBV5-1 and TRBJ2-5, with TRBD2 matching over 7 bases. Trimming at V came to 4 bases and at J to 3 bases, leaving 12 bases not matched to a gene. CDR1 and CDR2 (germline): SGHRS, YFSETQ. This CDR3 contains 16 residues. The CDR3 loop is CASSDGLGGTKETQYF. The DNA for the CDR3 is TGCGCCAGCAGCGACGGCCTCGGGGGGACTAAAGAGACCCAGTACTTC.